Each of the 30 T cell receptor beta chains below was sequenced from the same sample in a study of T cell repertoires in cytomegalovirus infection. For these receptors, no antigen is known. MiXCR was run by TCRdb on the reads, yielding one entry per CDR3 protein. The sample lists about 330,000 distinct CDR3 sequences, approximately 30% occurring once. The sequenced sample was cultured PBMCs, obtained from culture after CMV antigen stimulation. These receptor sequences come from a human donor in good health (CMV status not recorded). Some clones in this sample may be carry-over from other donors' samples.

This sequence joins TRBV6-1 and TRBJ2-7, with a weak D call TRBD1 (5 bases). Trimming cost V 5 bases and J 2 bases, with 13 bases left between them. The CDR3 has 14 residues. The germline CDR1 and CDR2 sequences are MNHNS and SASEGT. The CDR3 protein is CASSPRQRPYEQYF. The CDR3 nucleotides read TGTGCCAGCAGTCCACGACAGAGACCCTACGAGCAGTACTTC.

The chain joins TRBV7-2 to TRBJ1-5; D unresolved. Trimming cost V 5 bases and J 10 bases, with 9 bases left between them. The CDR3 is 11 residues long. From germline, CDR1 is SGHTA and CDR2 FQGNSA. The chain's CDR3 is CASSRNGPQHF. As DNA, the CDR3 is TGTGCCAGCAGCCGCAATGGACCCCAGCATTTT.

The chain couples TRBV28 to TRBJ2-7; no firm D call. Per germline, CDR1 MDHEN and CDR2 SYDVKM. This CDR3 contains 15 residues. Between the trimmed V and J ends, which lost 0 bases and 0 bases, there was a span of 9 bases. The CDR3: CASSLWSLSSYEQYF. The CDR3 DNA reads TGTGCCAGCAGTTTATGGTCGCTGAGCTCCTACGAGCAGTACTTC.

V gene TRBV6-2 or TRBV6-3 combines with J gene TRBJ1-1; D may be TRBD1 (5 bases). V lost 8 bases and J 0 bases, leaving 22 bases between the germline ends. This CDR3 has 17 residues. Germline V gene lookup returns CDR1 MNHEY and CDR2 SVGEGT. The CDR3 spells CASRGGRTTWLNTEAFF. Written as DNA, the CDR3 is TGTGCCAGCCGGGGGGGGAGGACTACTTGGTTGAACACTGAAGCTTTCTTT.

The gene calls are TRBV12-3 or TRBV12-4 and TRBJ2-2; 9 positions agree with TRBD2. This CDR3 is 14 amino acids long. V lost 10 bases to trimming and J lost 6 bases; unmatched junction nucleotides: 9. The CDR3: CATRDSGSPGELFF. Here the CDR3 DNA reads TGTGCCACGAGGGATAGCGGGAGTCCCGGGGAGCTGTTTTTT.

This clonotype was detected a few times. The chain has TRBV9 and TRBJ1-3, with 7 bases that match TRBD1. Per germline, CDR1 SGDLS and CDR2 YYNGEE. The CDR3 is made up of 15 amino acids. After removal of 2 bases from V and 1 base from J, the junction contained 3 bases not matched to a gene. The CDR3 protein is CASSVAQGSGNTIYF. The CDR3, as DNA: TGTGCCAGCAGCGTCGCACAGGGGTCTGGAAACACCATATATTTT.

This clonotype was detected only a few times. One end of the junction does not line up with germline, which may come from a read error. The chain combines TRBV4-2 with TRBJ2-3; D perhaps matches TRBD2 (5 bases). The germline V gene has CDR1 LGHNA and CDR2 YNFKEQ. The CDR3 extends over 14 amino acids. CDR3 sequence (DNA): TGTGTCAGCAGCCAAGTGGGCGGGACAGATACGCAGTATTTT. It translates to CVSSQVGGTDTQYF.

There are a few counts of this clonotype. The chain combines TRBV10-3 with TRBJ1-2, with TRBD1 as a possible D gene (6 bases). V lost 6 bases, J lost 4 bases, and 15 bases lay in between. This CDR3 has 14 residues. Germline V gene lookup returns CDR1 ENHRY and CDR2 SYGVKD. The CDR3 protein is CAIRENRDTYGYTF. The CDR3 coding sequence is TGTGCCATCAGGGAGAACCGGGACACCTATGGCTACACCTTC.

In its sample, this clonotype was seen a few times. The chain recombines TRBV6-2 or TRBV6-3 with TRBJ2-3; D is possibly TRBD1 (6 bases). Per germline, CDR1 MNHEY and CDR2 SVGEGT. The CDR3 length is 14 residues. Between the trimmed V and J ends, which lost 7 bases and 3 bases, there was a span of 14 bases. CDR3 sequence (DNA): TGTGCCAGCACGGCAGGGGTATTTACAGATACGCAGTATTTT. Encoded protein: CASTAGVFTDTQYF.

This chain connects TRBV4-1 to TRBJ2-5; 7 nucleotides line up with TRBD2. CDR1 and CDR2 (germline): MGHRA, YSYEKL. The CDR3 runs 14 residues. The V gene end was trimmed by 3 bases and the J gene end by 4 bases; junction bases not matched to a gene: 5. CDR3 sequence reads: CASSHLGGRETQYF. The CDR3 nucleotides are TGCGCCAGCAGCCATCTTGGCGGGAGAGAGACCCAGTACTTC.

CDR3 nucleotides: TGTGCCAGCAGCTCTCTCGGCGCCCAGGGAAACACTGAAGCTTTCTTT. Encoded protein: CASSSLGAQGNTEAFF. The chain has TRBV7-2 and TRBJ1-1; D perhaps matches TRBD1 (5 bases). Germline V CDR1 and CDR2: SGHTA, FQGNSA. The CDR3 is 16 amino acids. Trimming removed 4 bases from V and 2 bases from J, with 17 bases in between.

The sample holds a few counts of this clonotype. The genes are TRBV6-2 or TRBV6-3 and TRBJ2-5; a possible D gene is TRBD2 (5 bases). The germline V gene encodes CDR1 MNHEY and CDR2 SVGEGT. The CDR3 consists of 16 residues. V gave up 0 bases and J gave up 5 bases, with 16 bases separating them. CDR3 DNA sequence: TGTGCCAGCAGTTACTCCTTCAGAGGAGGCGGGGAGACCCAGTACTTC. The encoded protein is CASSYSFRGGGETQYF.

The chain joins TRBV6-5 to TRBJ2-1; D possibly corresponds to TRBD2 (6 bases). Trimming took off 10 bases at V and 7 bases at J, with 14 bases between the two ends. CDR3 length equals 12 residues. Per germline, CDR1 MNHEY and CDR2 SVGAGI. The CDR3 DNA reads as TGTGCCATCCGCGGGGATAGGAATGAGCAGTTCTTC. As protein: CAIRGDRNEQFF.

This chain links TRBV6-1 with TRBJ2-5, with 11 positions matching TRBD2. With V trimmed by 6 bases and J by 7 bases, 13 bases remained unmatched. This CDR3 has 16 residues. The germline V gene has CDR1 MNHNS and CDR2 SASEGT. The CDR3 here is CASRPIAGGPRTTQYF. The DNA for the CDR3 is TGTGCCAGCAGGCCAATAGCGGGAGGGCCTAGAACGACCCAGTACTTC.

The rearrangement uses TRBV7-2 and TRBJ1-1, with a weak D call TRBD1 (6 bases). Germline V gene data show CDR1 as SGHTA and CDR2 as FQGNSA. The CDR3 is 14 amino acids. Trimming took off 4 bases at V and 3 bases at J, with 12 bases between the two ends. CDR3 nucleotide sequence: TGTGCCAGCAGCTCACAGGGAGGGTACACTGAAGCTTTCTTT. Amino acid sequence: CASSSQGGYTEAFF. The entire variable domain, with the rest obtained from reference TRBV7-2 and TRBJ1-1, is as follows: GAGVSQSPSNKVTEKGKDVELRCDPISGHTALYWYRQSLGQGLEFLIYFQGNSAPDKSGLPSDRFSAERTGGSVSTLTIQRTQQEDSAVYLCASSSQGGYTEAFFGQGTRLTVV.

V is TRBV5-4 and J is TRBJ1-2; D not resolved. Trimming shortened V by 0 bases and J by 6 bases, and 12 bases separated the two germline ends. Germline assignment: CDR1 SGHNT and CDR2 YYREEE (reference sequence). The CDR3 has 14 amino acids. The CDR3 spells CASSLEAASNGYTF. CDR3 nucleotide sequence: TGTGCCAGCAGCTTGGAGGCAGCTTCGAATGGCTACACCTTC. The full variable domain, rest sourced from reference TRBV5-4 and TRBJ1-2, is ETGVTQSPTHLIKTRGQQVTLRCSSQSGHNTVSWYQQALGQGPQFIFQYYREEENGRGNFPPRFSGLQFPNYSSELNVNALELDDSALYLCASSLEAASNGYTFGSGTRLTVV.

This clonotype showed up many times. For the CDR3, the DNA is TGTGCCAGCAGTCGCCGGCTCAACACCGGGGAGCTGTTTTTT. Translating gives CASSRRLNTGELFF. J is TRBJ2-2 and V is TRBV7-6; D gene uncertain. The germline V gene has CDR1 SGHVS and CDR2 FNYEAQ. Trimming took off 6 bases at V and 2 bases at J, with 10 bases between the two ends. The CDR3 totals 14 residues.

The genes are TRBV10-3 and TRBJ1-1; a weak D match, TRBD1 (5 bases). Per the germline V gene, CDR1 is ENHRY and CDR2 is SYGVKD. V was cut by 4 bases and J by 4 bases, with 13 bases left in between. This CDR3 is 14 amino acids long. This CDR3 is CAISGGSGSTEAFF. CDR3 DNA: TGTGCCATCAGTGGGGGCTCTGGGAGCACTGAAGCTTTCTTT.

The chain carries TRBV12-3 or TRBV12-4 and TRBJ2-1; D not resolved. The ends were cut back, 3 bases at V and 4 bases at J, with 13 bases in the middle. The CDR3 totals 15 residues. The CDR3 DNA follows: TGTGCCAGCAGTTTGTCTGAGTTCAGATACAATGAGCAGTTCTTC. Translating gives CASSLSEFRYNEQFF.

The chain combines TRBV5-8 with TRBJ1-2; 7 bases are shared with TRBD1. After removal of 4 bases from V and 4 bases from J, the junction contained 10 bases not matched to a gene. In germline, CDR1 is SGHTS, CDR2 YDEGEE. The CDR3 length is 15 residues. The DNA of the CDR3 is TGTGCCAGCAGCCCCCACCAGGGGGGTTCCTATGGCTACACCTTC. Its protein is CASSPHQGGSYGYTF.

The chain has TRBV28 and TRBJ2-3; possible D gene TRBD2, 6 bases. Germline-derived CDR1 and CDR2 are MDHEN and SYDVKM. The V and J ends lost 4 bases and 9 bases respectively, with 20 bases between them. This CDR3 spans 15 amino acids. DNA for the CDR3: TGTGCCAGCAGTTCGGATTCGGGGGTCACTCACACGCAGTATTTT. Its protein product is CASSSDSGVTHTQYF.

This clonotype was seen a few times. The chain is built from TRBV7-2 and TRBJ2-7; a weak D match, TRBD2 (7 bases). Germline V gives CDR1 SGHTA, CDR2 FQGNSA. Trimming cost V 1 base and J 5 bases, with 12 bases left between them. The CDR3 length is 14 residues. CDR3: CASSLGGGLNEQYF. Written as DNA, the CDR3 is TGTGCCAGCAGCTTAGGCGGGGGCTTAAACGAGCAGTACTTC.

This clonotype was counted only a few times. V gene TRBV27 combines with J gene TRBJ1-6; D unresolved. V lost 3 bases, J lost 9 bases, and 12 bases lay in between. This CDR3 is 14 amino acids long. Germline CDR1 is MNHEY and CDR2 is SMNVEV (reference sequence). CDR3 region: CASSFWGQGSPLHF. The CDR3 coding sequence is TGTGCCAGCAGTTTTTGGGGTCAAGGTTCACCCCTCCACTTT.

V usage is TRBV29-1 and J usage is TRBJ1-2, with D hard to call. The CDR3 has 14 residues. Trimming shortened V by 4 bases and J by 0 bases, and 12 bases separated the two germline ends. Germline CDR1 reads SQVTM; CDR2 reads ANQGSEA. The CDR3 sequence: CSVGPDQANYGYTF. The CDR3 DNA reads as TGCAGCGTTGGGCCGGATCAAGCTAACTATGGCTACACCTTC.

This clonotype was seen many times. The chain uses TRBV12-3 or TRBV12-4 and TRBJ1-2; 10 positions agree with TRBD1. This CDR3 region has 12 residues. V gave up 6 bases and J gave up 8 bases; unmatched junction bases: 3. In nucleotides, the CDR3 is TGTGCCAGCAGAGGGACAGGGGAAGGCTACACCTTC. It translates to CASRGTGEGYTF.

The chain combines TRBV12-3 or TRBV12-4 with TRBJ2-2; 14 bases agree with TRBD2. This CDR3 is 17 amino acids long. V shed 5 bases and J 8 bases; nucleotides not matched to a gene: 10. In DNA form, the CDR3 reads TGTGCCAGCAGTACGACTAGCGGGAGGGCCGGTGGGGGGGAGCTGTTTTTT. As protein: CASSTTSGRAGGGELFF.

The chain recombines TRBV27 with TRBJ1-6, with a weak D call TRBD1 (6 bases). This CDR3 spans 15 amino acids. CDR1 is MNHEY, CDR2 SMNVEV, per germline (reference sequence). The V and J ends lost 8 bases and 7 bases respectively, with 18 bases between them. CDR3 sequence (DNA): TGTGCCAGCGCGATACAGGGATTCAGCAATTCACCCCTCCACTTT. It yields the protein CASAIQGFSNSPLHF.

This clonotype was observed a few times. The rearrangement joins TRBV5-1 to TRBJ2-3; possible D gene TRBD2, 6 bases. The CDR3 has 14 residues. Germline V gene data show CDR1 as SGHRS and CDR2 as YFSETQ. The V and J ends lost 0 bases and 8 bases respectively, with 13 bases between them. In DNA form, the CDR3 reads TGCGCCAGCAGCTTGGAGGTCACGGAGGGTACGCAGTATTTT. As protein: CASSLEVTEGTQYF. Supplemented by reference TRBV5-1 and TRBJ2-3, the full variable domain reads KAGVTQTPRYLIKTRGQQVTLSCSPISGHRSVSWYQQTPGQGLQFLFEYFSETQRNKGNFPGRFSGRQFSNSRSEMNVSTLELGDSALYLCASSLEVTEGTQYFGPGTRLTVL.

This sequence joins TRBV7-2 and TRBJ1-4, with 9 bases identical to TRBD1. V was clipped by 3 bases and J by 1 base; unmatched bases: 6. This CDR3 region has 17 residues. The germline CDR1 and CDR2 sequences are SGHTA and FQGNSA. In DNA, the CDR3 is TGTGCCAGCAGCTTGGGGACAGGGAGAGGAACTAATGAAAAACTGTTTTTT. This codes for CASSLGTGRGTNEKLFF.

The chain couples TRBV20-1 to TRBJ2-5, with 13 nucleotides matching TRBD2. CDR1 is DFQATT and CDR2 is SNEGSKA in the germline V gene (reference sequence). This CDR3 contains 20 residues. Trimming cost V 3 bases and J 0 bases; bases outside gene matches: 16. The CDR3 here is CSARAVRGLAGTGDQETQYF. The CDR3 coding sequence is TGCAGTGCTAGGGCCGTGAGGGGACTAGCGGGAACAGGGGACCAAGAGACCCAGTACTTC.